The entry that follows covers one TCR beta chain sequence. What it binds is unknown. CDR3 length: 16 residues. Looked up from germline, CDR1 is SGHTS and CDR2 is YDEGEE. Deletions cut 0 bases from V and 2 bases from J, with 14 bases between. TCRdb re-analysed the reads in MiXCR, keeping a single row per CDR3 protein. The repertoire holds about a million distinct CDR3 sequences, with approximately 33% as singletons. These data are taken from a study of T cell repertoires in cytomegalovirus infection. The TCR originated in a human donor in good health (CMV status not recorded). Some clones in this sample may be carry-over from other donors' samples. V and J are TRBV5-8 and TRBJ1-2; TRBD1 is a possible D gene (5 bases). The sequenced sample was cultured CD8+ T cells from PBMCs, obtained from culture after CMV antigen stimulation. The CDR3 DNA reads TGTGCCAGCAGCTTGGCCGGACAAATAGCGAACTATGGCTACACCTTC. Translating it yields CASSLAGQIANYGYTF. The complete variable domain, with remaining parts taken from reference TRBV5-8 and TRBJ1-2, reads EAGVTQSPTHLIKTRGQQATLRCSPISGHTSVYWYQQALGLGLQFLLWYDEGEERNRGNFPPRFSGRQFPNYSSELNVNALELEDSALYLCASSLAGQIANYGYTFGSGTRLTVV.